This TCR beta chain comes out of a study of T cells expressing NK-cell markers. The wider study: Each TCR beta repertoire originated in sorted T cells that were CD3+CD56+NKG2C+, CD3+CD56+NKG2C- or CD3+CD56-NKG2C+.

The authors made TCR beta cDNA libraries by 5'RACE template switching. This switching added a universal primer site and UMIs. TCRdb re-called the 5' RACE reads, yielding one record per CDR3 amino acid sequence without DNA. The listing records some 340,000 distinct CDR3 sequences. Notes on the study in general: Roughly 6 donors showed dominant NKG2C+ clonotypes comprising about 1.0-7.5% of their CD8+ T cells.

Points on this clonotype: Its antigen remains unidentified.

The CDR3 spans 17 residues. Germline CDR1 reads MNHNS; CDR2 reads SASEGT. Sequencing input: blood T cells: a sorted CD56 or NKG2C T cell subset, CD4+ or CD8+ T cells, or bulk PBMC T cells (not recorded which). The TCR originated in a man aged 18 to 69 in good health. This chain uses TRBV6-1 with TRBJ1-3; TCRdb's D call of TRBD1 is untestable without DNA. CDR3 amino acids: CASSEKGRSLTGNTIYF.